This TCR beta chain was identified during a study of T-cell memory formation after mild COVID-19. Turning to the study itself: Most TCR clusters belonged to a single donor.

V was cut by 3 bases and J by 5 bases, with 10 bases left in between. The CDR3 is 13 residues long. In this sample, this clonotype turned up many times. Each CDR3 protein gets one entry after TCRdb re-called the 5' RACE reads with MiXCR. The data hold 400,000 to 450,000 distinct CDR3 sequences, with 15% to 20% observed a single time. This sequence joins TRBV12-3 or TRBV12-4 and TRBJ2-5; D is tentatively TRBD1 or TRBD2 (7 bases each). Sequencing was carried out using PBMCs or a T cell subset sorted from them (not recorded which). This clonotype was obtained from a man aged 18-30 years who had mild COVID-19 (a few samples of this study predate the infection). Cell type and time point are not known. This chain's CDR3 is CASSFQGGETQYF. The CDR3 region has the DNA TGTGCCAGCAGTTTCCAGGGGGGGGAGACCCAGTACTTC.